One sample yielded the 5 T cell receptor beta chains listed below, sequenced in a study of shared clonotypes between healthy human individuals. This table comes from immunoSEQ multiplex PCR, and its TCRdb copy is limited to in-frame clones, with some not included. Among over a million clones listed, 60% to 80% were seen once. The sample was memory CD4+ T cells sorted from blood. Noted subset: CD45RA-negative fraction. The receptors stem from a man aged 18 to 30 in good health.

This sequence joins TRBV6-5 and TRBJ1-5, with 8 bases fitting TRBD1. After removal of 6 bases from V and 2 bases from J, the junction contained 3 bases not matched to a gene. CDR3 length: 14 amino acids. Germline V gene data show CDR1 as MNHEY and CDR2 as SVGAGI. The CDR3 DNA follows: TGTGCCAGCAGAGAACAGGGGGGCAATCAGCCCCAGCATTTT. Its protein product is CASREQGGNQPQHF.

The table lists this clone with a few counts. The rearrangement joins TRBV5-1 to TRBJ2-5; TRBD2 agrees at 8 bases. There are 18 residues in the CDR3. Germline lookup yields CDR1 SGHRS and CDR2 YFSETQ. Losses at the gene ends were 0 bases for V and 4 bases for J; bases not matched to a gene: 14. The CDR3 spells CASSLASSGGFYRETQYF. CDR3 sequence (DNA): TGCGCCAGCAGCTTGGCCTCAAGCGGGGGTTTCTACCGAGAGACCCAGTACTTC.

This rearrangement joins TRBV2 to TRBJ2-7; no definite D call. CDR3 length equals 13 residues. The germline V gene encodes CDR1 SNHLY and CDR2 FYNNEI. The V end lost 6 bases, the J end lost 0 bases, and 9 bases lay between the germline ends. The CDR3 loop reads CASSPSNSYEQYF. CDR3 nucleotide sequence: TGTGCCAGCAGCCCCTCTAACTCCTACGAGCAGTACTTC.

This clone has only one observation. The chain joins TRBV6-1 to TRBJ2-2, with D hard to call. Trimming removed 3 bases from V and 4 bases from J, with 9 bases in between. The CDR3 loop spans 14 amino acids. In germline, CDR1 is MNHNS, CDR2 SASEGT. CDR3 in DNA: TGTGCCAGCAGTGAGCCTGGCGGCACCGGGGAGCTGTTTTTT. It translates to CASSEPGGTGELFF.

Comments on this clone: Other DNA sequences of this sample code for an identical CDR3. V usage is TRBV5-1 and J usage is TRBJ2-5; D unresolved. This CDR3 is 13 amino acids long. V gave up 0 bases and J gave up 5 bases, with 8 bases separating them. Germline values: CDR1 SGHRS, CDR2 YFSETQ. The CDR3 DNA reads TGCGCCAGCAGCTTGGGCCCAGCGGAGACCCAGTACTTC. Translating gives CASSLGPAETQYF.